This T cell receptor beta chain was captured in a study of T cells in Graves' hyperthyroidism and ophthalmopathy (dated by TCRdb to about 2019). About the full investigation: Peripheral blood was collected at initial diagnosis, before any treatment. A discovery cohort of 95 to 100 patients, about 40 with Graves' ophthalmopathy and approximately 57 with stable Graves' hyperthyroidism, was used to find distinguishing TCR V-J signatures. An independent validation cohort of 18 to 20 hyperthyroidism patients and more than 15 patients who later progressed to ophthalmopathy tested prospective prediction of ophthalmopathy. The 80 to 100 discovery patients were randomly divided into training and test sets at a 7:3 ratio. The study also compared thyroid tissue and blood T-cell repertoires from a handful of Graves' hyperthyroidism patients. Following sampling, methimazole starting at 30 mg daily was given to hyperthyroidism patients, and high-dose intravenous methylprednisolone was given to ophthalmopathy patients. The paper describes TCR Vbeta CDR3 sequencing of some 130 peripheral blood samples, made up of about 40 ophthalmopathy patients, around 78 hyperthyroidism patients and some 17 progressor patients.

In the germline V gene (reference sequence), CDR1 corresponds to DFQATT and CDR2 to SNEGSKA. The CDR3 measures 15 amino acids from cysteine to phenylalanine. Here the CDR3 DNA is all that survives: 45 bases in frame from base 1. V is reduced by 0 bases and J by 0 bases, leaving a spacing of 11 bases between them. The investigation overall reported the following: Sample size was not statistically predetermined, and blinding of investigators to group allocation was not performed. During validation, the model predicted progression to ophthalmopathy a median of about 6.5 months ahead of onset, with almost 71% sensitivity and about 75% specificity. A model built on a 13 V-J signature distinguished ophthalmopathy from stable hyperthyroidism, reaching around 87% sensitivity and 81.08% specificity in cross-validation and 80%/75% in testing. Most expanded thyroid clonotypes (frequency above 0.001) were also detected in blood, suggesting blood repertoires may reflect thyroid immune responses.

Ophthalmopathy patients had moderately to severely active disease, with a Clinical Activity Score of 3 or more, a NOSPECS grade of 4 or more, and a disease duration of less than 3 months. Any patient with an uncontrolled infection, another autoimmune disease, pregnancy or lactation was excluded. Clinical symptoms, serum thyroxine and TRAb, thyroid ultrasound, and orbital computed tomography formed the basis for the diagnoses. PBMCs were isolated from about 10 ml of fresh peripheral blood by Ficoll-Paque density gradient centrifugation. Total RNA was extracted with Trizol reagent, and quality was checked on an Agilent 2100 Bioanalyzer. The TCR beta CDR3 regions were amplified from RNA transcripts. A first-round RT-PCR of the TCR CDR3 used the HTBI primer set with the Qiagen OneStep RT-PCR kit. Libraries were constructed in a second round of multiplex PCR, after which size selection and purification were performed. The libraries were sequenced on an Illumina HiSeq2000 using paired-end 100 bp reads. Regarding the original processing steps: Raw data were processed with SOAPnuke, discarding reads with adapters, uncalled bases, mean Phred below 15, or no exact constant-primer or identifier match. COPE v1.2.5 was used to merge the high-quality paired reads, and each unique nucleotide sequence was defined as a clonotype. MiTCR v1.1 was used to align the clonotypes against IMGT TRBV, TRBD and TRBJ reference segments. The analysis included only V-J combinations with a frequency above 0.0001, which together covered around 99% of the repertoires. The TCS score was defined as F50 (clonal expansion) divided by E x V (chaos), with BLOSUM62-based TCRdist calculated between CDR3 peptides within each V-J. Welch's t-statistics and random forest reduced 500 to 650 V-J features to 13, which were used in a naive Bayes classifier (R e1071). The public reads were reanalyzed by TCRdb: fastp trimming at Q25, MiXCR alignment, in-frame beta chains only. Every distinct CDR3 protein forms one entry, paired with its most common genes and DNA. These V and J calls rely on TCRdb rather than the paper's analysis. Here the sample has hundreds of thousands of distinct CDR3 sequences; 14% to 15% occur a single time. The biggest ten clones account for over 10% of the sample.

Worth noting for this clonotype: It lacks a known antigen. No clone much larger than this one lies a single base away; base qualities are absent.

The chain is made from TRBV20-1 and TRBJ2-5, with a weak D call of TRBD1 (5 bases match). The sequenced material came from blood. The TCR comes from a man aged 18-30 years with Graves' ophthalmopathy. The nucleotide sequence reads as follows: TGCAGTGCTAGAGATTTAGGCAGGGACCAAGAGACCCAGTACTTC. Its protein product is CSARDLGRDQETQYF.